The entry that follows covers one TCR beta chain sequence. Its specificity is unknown. Library preparation for TCR beta used quantitative 5'-RACE with molecular barcodes. TCRdb itself ran the 5' RACE reads through MiXCR, one entry per CDR3 protein. The table shows approximately 550,000 distinct CDR3 sequences, with roughly 12% occurring only once. The data originate from a study of CD8 T cells in ankylosing spondylitis. Study results and caveats: What seemed typical of ankylosing spondylitis blood was a TCR beta motif built from fewer than ten highly homologous variants. Disease-linked clones reportedly showed significant enrichment in matched ankylosing spondylitis synovial fluid. Disease-linked clones bore a CD8+ phenotype, appearing relatively rarely in peripheral blood. There were earlier reports of some motif variants in reactive arthritis synovial fluid and blood.

The length of the CDR3 is 15 residues. Trimming stripped 0 bases from V and 4 bases from J, with 9 bases between. From germline, CDR1 is SGHTA and CDR2 FQGNSA. This clonotype was obtained from a male donor with ankylosing spondylitis. This rearrangement joins TRBV7-2 to TRBJ1-4; unclear D gene. The sample was blood, either unsorted or a sorted T cell fraction (not recorded which). The CDR3 sequence is CASSLAAGSNEKLFF. The CDR3, as DNA: TGTGCCAGCAGCTTAGCGGCGGGGAGTAATGAAAAACTGTTTTTT.